The next 28 T cell receptor beta chains were all read from a single sample in a study of cytomegalovirus exposure and HLA in healthy donors. The PCR made use of 60 Vbeta and 13 Jbeta primers. Profiled with immunoSEQ multiplex PCR; TCRdb holds only in-frame clones, not every one. The data contain roughly 77,000 clones, about three quarters of them seen just once; the ten biggest clones take up around 4.3%. The sequenced material came from PBMCs. The receptors were gathered from a man in his forties in good health and CMV-seronegative.

This clone was picked up one time. This chain connects TRBV6-5 to TRBJ2-3; D may be TRBD1 (5 bases). Between the trimmed V and J ends, which lost 6 bases and 2 bases, there was a span of 6 bases. Looked up from germline, CDR1 is MNHEY and CDR2 is SVGAGI. The CDR3 runs 12 residues. The DNA for the CDR3 is TGTGCCAGCAGGGACACCACAGATACGCAGTATTTT. Translation: CASRDTTDTQYF.

The chain has TRBV19 and TRBJ2-7; TRBD1 might be the D (5 bases). CDR3 length: 15 residues. Trimming stripped 1 base from V and 2 bases from J, with 12 bases between. Germline CDR1 is LNHDA and CDR2 is SQIVND (reference sequence). As DNA, the CDR3 is TGTGCCAGTAGTATAGGGGGCCTGCCCCCCTACGAGCAGTACTTC. Translating gives CASSIGGLPPYEQYF.

In its sample, this clone was seen once. V is TRBV19 and J is TRBJ1-2, with D uncertain. Looked up from germline, CDR1 is LNHDA and CDR2 is SQIVND (reference sequence). Trimming took off 7 bases at V and 3 bases at J, with 6 bases between the two ends. The CDR3 is 11 amino acids. The CDR3 nucleotides read TGTGCCAGTAATACGGACTATGGCTACACCTTC. It encodes CASNTDYGYTF. The full variable domain, rest sourced from reference TRBV19 and TRBJ1-2, is DGGITQSPKYLFRKEGQNVTLSCEQNLNHDAMYWYRQDPGQGLRLIYYSQIVNDFQKGDIAEGYSVSREKKESFPLTVTSAQKNPTAFYLCASNTDYGYTFGSGTRLTVV.

The J gene is TRBJ2-7, the V gene TRBV29-1; a possible D gene is TRBD2 (6 bases). The V gene's germline CDR1 is SQVTM and CDR2 ANQGSEA. Deletions cut 6 bases from V and 0 bases from J, with 9 bases between. The length of the CDR3 is 12 residues. The CDR3 DNA reads as TGCAGCGTCGGAGGGAACTCCTACGAGCAGTACTTC. As protein: CSVGGNSYEQYF.

The chain has TRBV27 and TRBJ2-5; 9 bases are a match to TRBD2. The CDR3 extends over 15 amino acids. J lost 5 bases, V lost 5 bases, and 9 bases had no gene match. Germline V gene lookup returns CDR1 MNHEY and CDR2 SMNVEV (reference sequence). For the CDR3, the DNA is TGTGCCAGCAGTAACAACGGACTAGCGATGGAGACCCAGTACTTC. It codes for CASSNNGLAMETQYF.

This clone was seen only once. The genes are TRBV29-1 and TRBJ2-1, with 8 nucleotides matching TRBD2. V shed 8 bases, J shed 4 bases, and the junction held 7 bases outside the gene matches. The CDR3 runs to 13 residues. Germline lookup yields CDR1 SQVTM and CDR2 ANQGSEA. The CDR3 nucleotides read TGCAGCTCGGCGGCGGGAGGTTACAATGAGCAGTTCTTC. As protein: CSSAAGGYNEQFF.

A few counts support this clone. The rearrangement joins TRBV15 to TRBJ1-1; no reliable D call. Germline CDR1 reads LNHNV; CDR2 reads YYDKDF (reference sequence). Between the trimmed V and J ends, which lost 5 bases and 1 base, there was a span of 8 bases. The CDR3 spans 13 residues. CDR3 coding DNA: TGTGCCACCAGCCTTACAAGGAACACTGAAGCTTTCTTT. Protein sequence: CATSLTRNTEAFF.

This chain joins TRBV28 and TRBJ1-1, with 7 bases lining up with TRBD1. Unmatched junction bases numbered 4, after V lost 5 bases and J lost 1 base. CDR3 length equals 14 residues. The germline V gene encodes CDR1 MDHEN and CDR2 SYDVKM. CDR3: CASSPRTGNTEAFF. CDR3 coding DNA: TGTGCCAGCAGTCCTCGGACAGGGAACACTGAAGCTTTCTTT.

This chain joins TRBV14 and TRBJ1-3, with D possibly being TRBD1 (5 bases). Germline CDR1 reads SGHDN; CDR2 reads FVKESK. The CDR3 has 14 amino acids. Trimming took off 4 bases at V and 4 bases at J, with 11 bases between the two ends. CDR3 sequence reads: CASSRDSFGNTIYF. The CDR3 region has the DNA TGTGCCAGCAGCCGTGACAGCTTCGGAAACACCATATATTTT.

A few counts support this clone. The V and J genes are TRBV4-1 and TRBJ1-2, with 7 bases that match TRBD1. J lost 4 bases, V lost 2 bases, and 7 bases had no gene match. CDR3 size: 15 residues. The germline gives CDR1 MGHRA, CDR2 YSYEKL. CDR3 bases: TGCGCCAGCAGCCAAAGTGCAGGGGGAGGCTATGGCTACACCTTC. Its translation is CASSQSAGGGYGYTF.

This rearrangement joins TRBV5-1 to TRBJ2-3; D gene uncertain. Germline V gene sequence: CDR1 SGHRS, CDR2 YFSETQ. CDR3 size: 12 residues. The germline V and J ends were trimmed by 4 bases and 2 bases, with 5 bases remaining between them. CDR3 nucleotides: TGCGCCAGCAGCGCGCCCACAGATACGCAGTATTTT. Translation gives CASSAPTDTQYF.

The rearrangement joins TRBV7-3 to TRBJ2-3, with 11 bases identical to TRBD1. This CDR3 comprises 14 residues. From germline, CDR1 is SGHTA and CDR2 FQGTGA. With 5 bases clipped from V and 5 bases from J, the junction kept 3 bases outside the gene matches. CDR3 in amino acids: CASSRTGGLDTQYF. The CDR3 region has the DNA TGTGCCAGCAGCCGGACAGGGGGCTTAGATACGCAGTATTTT.

The chain recombines TRBV4-3 with TRBJ2-3; D remains ambiguous. The germline gives CDR1 LGHNA, CDR2 YSLEER. This CDR3 is built from 14 residues. The V end was cut by 1 base, the J end by 4 bases, with 9 bases between. CDR3 coding DNA: TGCGCCAGCAGCCAAGCAGGAACAGCAGATACGCAGTATTTT. Its protein is CASSQAGTADTQYF.

The genes are TRBV27 and TRBJ2-7; possible D gene TRBD2, 5 bases. The CDR3 extends over 15 amino acids. Germline loops: CDR1 MNHEY, CDR2 SMNVEV (reference sequence). V lost 9 bases, J lost 5 bases, and 23 bases lay in between. The CDR3 coding sequence is TGTGCCAGATCACCCCACCCCGCGGGTACAGACGAGCAGTACTTC. Amino acids: CARSPHPAGTDEQYF.

The chain uses TRBV4-2 and TRBJ2-1; 16 bases are a match to TRBD2. The CDR3 totals 20 residues. CDR1 is LGHNA and CDR2 is YNFKEQ in the germline V gene. Trimming cost V 3 bases and J 7 bases; bases outside gene matches: 15. CDR3 protein: CASSHYNHGTSGRVTNEQFF. CDR3 nucleotide sequence: TGTGCCAGCAGCCACTATAACCACGGGACTAGCGGGAGGGTGACAAATGAGCAGTTCTTC.

Remarks on this clone: The same CDR3 can be traced to other DNA sequences in this sample. The chain couples TRBV6-5 to TRBJ2-7, with 14 bases matching TRBD2. With V trimmed by 2 bases and J by 4 bases, 4 bases remained unmatched. The CDR3 length is 16 residues. CDR1 is MNHEY, CDR2 SVGAGI, per germline. The chain's CDR3 is CASSYGTSGSLYEQYF. In DNA form, the CDR3 reads TGTGCCAGCAGTTACGGGACTAGCGGGAGTTTATACGAGCAGTACTTC.

This chain links TRBV4-1 with TRBJ2-1, with D maybe TRBD2 (6 bases). V lost 1 base, J lost 6 bases, and 10 bases lay in between. Germline CDR1 is MGHRA and CDR2 is YSYEKL. This CDR3 spans 14 amino acids. The chain's CDR3 is CASSQVREINEQFF. The CDR3 DNA follows: TGCGCCAGCAGCCAAGTCCGGGAGATCAATGAGCAGTTCTTC.

The V call is TRBV10-2, the J call TRBJ1-2; possible D gene TRBD1, 5 bases. The CDR3 extends over 16 amino acids. V was trimmed by 0 bases and J by 4 bases, leaving 15 bases between them. The germline gives CDR1 WSHSY, CDR2 SAAADI. The CDR3 is CASSESGRLATYGYTF. The DNA for the CDR3 is TGCGCCAGCAGTGAGTCGGGGCGGTTGGCTACCTATGGCTACACCTTC.

The chain uses TRBV2 and TRBJ2-1; TRBD2 aligns across 14 bases. The CDR3 covers 17 residues. Germline V gene sequence: CDR1 SNHLY, CDR2 FYNNEI. The trim removed 6 bases at V and 8 bases at J, leaving 12 bases unmatched. CDR3 in amino acids: CASRTTSGRAGGDEQFF. In DNA form, the CDR3 reads TGTGCCAGCAGAACGACTAGCGGGAGGGCCGGAGGGGATGAGCAGTTCTTC.

The chain is built from TRBV19 and TRBJ1-1; D is perhaps TRBD1 (6 bases). The V end was cut by 4 bases, the J end by 0 bases, with 12 bases between. The CDR3 covers 15 residues. The germline V gene encodes CDR1 LNHDA and CDR2 SQIVND (reference sequence). The CDR3 is CASSTGTLMNTEAFF. CDR3 bases: TGTGCCAGTAGTACCGGGACACTCATGAACACTGAAGCTTTCTTT.

This clone has only one observation. The rearrangement uses TRBV5-6 and TRBJ2-2; 8 bases fit TRBD2. The CDR3 totals 18 residues. Germline V CDR1 and CDR2: SGHDT, YYEEEE. V dropped 3 bases and J dropped 5; count of bases not matched to a gene: 15. The CDR3 DNA reads TGTGCCAGCAGCTCCCTTGGTATTAGCGGGACGTTTACCGGGGAGCTGTTTTTT. Its protein is CASSSLGISGTFTGELFF.

The chain has TRBV7-2 and TRBJ2-7; 10 bases line up with TRBD2. Per the germline V gene, CDR1 is SGHTA and CDR2 is FQGNSA. The CDR3 is 15 amino acids. V gave up 4 bases and J gave up 1 base; unmatched junction bases: 4. CDR3 region: CASSSKAGGSYEQYF. CDR3 bases: TGTGCCAGCAGCTCGAAAGCGGGAGGGTCCTACGAGCAGTACTTC.

Comment on this clone: Sequence at one end of the junction differs from germline and may be a read error. The J gene is TRBJ2-7, the V gene TRBV7-7, with D unresolved. The CDR3 is made up of 13 amino acids. CDR1 and CDR2 from the germline V gene are SSHAT and FNYEAQ (reference sequence). CDR3 bases: TGTGCTAGCAGCCTCACGTCGGTCCACGAGCAGTACTTC. This codes for CASSLTSVHEQYF.

The J gene is TRBJ2-2, the V gene TRBV5-1; 9 nucleotides line up with TRBD2. V lost 3 bases to trimming and J lost 7 bases; unmatched junction nucleotides: 13. Germline V gene data show CDR1 as SGHRS and CDR2 as YFSETQ. The CDR3 runs 17 residues. In nucleotides, the CDR3 is TGCGCCAGCAGCTGGACTCTGACCGGGACTAGCAACGGGGAGCTGTTTTTT. It translates to CASSWTLTGTSNGELFF.

This chain uses TRBV7-2 with TRBJ2-7, with D maybe TRBD1 (6 bases). The CDR3 spans 15 residues. Germline loops: CDR1 SGHTA, CDR2 FQGNSA. V lost 5 bases, J lost 3 bases, and 17 bases lay in between. CDR3 amino acids: CASSPGVGAGYEQYF. Written as DNA, the CDR3 is TGTGCCAGCAGCCCTGGTGTGGGGGCAGGCTACGAGCAGTACTTC. Full variable domain (missing parts from reference TRBV7-2 and TRBJ2-7): GAGVSQSPSNKVTEKGKDVELRCDPISGHTALYWYRQSLGQGLEFLIYFQGNSAPDKSGLPSDRFSAERTGGSVSTLTIQRTQQEDSAVYLCASSPGVGAGYEQYFGPGTRLTVT.

This clone was detected only once. This chain connects TRBV30 to TRBJ1-2; D is possibly TRBD1 (6 bases). Between the trimmed V and J ends, which lost 5 bases and 0 bases, there was a span of 13 bases. CDR3 length: 14 residues. In germline, CDR1 is GTSNPN, CDR2 SVGIG (reference sequence). CDR3 coding DNA: TGTGCCTGGGCCTCCCAGGGGACTAACTATGGCTACACCTTC. The encoded protein is CAWASQGTNYGYTF.

V and J are TRBV4-2 and TRBJ2-7; possible D gene TRBD2, 5 bases. This CDR3 has 15 residues. Germline CDR1 and CDR2: LGHNA and YNFKEQ. With 0 bases removed from V and 7 bases from J, the gap between germline ends came to 16 bases. The CDR3 here is CASSQDPGIPGEQYF. The DNA of the CDR3 is TGTGCCAGCAGCCAAGATCCTGGCATACCGGGGGAGCAGTACTTC.

The chain's CDR3 is CASSLARAGGMDEQYF. The CDR3, as DNA: TGCGCCAGCAGCTTGGCCAGAGCGGGAGGGATGGACGAGCAGTACTTC. The V and J genes are TRBV5-1 and TRBJ2-7; TRBD2 agrees at 10 bases. Germline values: CDR1 SGHRS, CDR2 YFSETQ. V was pared by 0 bases and J by 5 bases, with 8 bases of the junction left unmatched. The CDR3 loop spans 16 amino acids.